This T cell receptor beta chain was identified during a study of cytomegalovirus exposure and HLA in healthy donors. The CDR3 is 14 amino acids. V was trimmed by 0 bases and J by 8 bases, leaving 11 bases between them. The germline V gene has CDR1 MNHEY and CDR2 SMNVEV (reference sequence). The data were produced by immunoSEQ multiplex PCR, yet TCRdb's version contains in-frame clones alone and is incomplete. The sample yields over 150,000 clones, roughly nine tenths seen once. The chain joins TRBV27 to TRBJ2-1, with D perhaps matching TRBD2 (6 bases). The sequence was collected from a woman aged 18 to 35 in good health and CMV-seropositive. The sequenced sample consisted of PBMCs. This CDR3 reads CASSLSGLAYEQFF. The CDR3 nucleotides read TGTGCCAGCAGTTTATCAGGGCTAGCGTATGAGCAGTTCTTC.